This entry lists 27 T cell receptor beta chains sequenced from one sample in a study of CD8 T cells in ankylosing spondylitis. TCRdb analysed the 5' RACE reads with MiXCR anew, one entry per CDR3 protein. The sample includes 700,000 to 850,000 distinct CDR3 sequences, 10% to 15% seen only once; the top ten take roughly 0.51%. Notes on the study in general: A TCR beta motif of fewer than ten highly homologous variants seemed to mark ankylosing spondylitis blood.

These TCRs' antigens remain unknown. The sample comprised blood, either unsorted or a sorted T cell fraction (not recorded which). Receptors originate from a male donor with ankylosing spondylitis.

This clonotype was counted at least ten times. The rearrangement links TRBV20-1 to TRBJ1-1; TRBD1 matches at 7 bases. V lost 6 bases to trimming and J lost 4 bases; unmatched junction nucleotides: 11. The CDR3 is made up of 14 amino acids. The germline V gene has CDR1 DFQATT and CDR2 SNEGSKA (reference sequence). The CDR3 loop is CSAQNRQGVTEAFF. The CDR3, as DNA: TGCAGTGCGCAGAATCGTCAGGGGGTCACTGAAGCTTTCTTT.

The J gene is TRBJ2-2, the V gene TRBV5-1; 8 bases line up with TRBD2. V was pared by 3 bases and J by 6 bases, with 10 bases of the junction left unmatched. The CDR3 runs to 16 residues. Germline V CDR1 and CDR2: SGHRS, YFSETQ. CDR3 sequence reads: CASSSGLEIWAGELFF. Here the CDR3 DNA reads TGCGCCAGCAGCTCGGGACTAGAGATTTGGGCCGGGGAGCTGTTTTTT.

The rearrangement links TRBV27 to TRBJ2-1; possible D gene TRBD2, 5 bases. V was pared by 5 bases and J by 4 bases, with 21 bases between. The V gene's germline CDR1 is MNHEY and CDR2 SMNVEV (reference sequence). The CDR3 loop spans 17 amino acids. CDR3 loop: CASSPLSVGSEYNEQFF. The CDR3 nucleotides are TGTGCCAGCAGTCCCTTGAGTGTAGGTAGCGAGTACAATGAGCAGTTCTTC.

The rearrangement joins TRBV7-3 to TRBJ2-3; tentative D call: TRBD1 (6 bases). The V end was cut by 5 bases, the J end by 2 bases, with 14 bases between. CDR3 length: 15 residues. Germline CDR1 SGHTA, CDR2 FQGTGA. CDR3 coding DNA: TGTGCCAGCAGCCCCCTGACAGGATCCACAGATACGCAGTATTTT. It specifies CASSPLTGSTDTQYF.

Only a few counts were recorded for this clonotype. CDR3: CSVDGGEDSSSGYYGYTF. Written as DNA, the CDR3 is TGCAGCGTTGACGGAGGTGAGGACTCTTCTTCAGGGTACTATGGCTACACCTTC. The V and J genes are TRBV29-1 and TRBJ1-2; TRBD1 might be the D (5 bases). CDR1 SQVTM and CDR2 ANQGSEA come from the germline V gene. V lost 3 bases, J lost 3 bases, and 26 bases lay in between. The CDR3 consists of 18 residues. Drawing the rest from reference TRBV29-1 and TRBJ1-2, the complete variable domain is SAVISQKPSRDICQRGTSLTIQCQVDSQVTMMFWYRQQPGQSLTLIATANQGSEATYESGFVIDKFPISRPNLTFSTLTVSNMSPEDSSIYLCSVDGGEDSSSGYYGYTFGSGTRLTVV.

In its sample, this clonotype was seen many times. The V call is TRBV6-2 or TRBV6-3, the J call TRBJ1-2; a possible D gene is TRBD1 (5 bases). In germline, CDR1 is MNHEY, CDR2 SVGEGT. The CDR3 has 12 amino acids. Trimming removed 2 bases from V and 4 bases from J, with 5 bases in between. The CDR3 DNA is TGTGCCAGCAGTTACCAGGGCTATGGCTACACCTTC. Translating it yields CASSYQGYGYTF.

This clonotype was counted many times. The V gene is TRBV12-3 or TRBV12-4, the J gene TRBJ2-5; a possible D gene is TRBD2 (6 bases). This CDR3 spans 15 amino acids. Trimming pared 6 bases from V and 1 base from J, leaving 15 bases between. The CDR3 nucleotides are TGTGCCAGCAGGCCAGCGGGCGGTCTCCAAGAGACCCAGTACTTC. It translates to CASRPAGGLQETQYF.

V and J are TRBV20-1 and TRBJ2-1; D is unresolved. V lost 8 bases, J lost 0 bases, and 17 bases lay in between. Germline CDR1 is DFQATT and CDR2 is SNEGSKA (reference sequence). This CDR3 has 15 amino acids. The CDR3 DNA reads as TGCAGTTTCGTGTCGAAGGGCCTCTCCTACAATGAGCAGTTCTTC. Amino acid sequence: CSFVSKGLSYNEQFF.

This clonotype was found a few times. The chain recombines TRBV2 with TRBJ2-5; 10 positions agree with TRBD1. Germline V CDR1 and CDR2: SNHLY, FYNNEI. This CDR3 contains 14 residues. Losses at the gene ends were 7 bases for V and 3 bases for J; bases not matched to a gene: 5. CDR3 sequence reads: CASKTGTGEETQYF. Written as DNA, the CDR3 is TGTGCCAGCAAAACCGGGACAGGGGAAGAGACCCAGTACTTC. Full variable domain (missing parts from reference TRBV2 and TRBJ2-5): EPEVTQTPSHQVTQMGQEVILRCVPISNHLYFYWYRQILGQKVEFLVSFYNNEISEKSEIFDDQFSVERPDGSNFTLKIRSTKLEDSAMYFCASKTGTGEETQYFGPGTRLLVL.

The chain combines TRBV30 with TRBJ1-4; a possible D gene is TRBD1 (6 bases). Looked up from germline, CDR1 is GTSNPN and CDR2 is SVGIG (reference sequence). The CDR3 contains 13 residues. V lost 7 bases, J lost 2 bases, and 11 bases lay in between. As DNA, the CDR3 is TGTGCCTTTCACGACAGGACTAATGAAAAACTGTTTTTT. Translated: CAFHDRTNEKLFF.

This clonotype was found a few times. The chain recombines TRBV11-2 with TRBJ1-2; D is possibly TRBD1 (6 bases). Germline V gene data show CDR1 as SGHAT and CDR2 as FQNNGV. Trimming left V 5 bases short and J 7 bases short, with 11 bases between. The CDR3 runs 12 residues. The CDR3 DNA reads as TGTGCCAGCAGCGGAGGGGGATCTGGCTACACCTTC. It translates to CASSGGGSGYTF.

This clonotype was observed a handful of times. The rearrangement joins TRBV5-1 to TRBJ2-3; no definite D call. Germline V gives CDR1 SGHRS, CDR2 YFSETQ. V was trimmed by 4 bases and J by 7 bases, leaving 7 bases between them. This CDR3 contains 11 residues. CDR3 residues: CASSRVYTQYF. The CDR3 region has the DNA TGCGCCAGCAGCAGGGTATATACGCAGTATTTT.

This clonotype was counted between two and nine times. The CDR3 region has the DNA TGTGCCAGCAGCCAAGATCGACTTGGCTGGCGGGGCGGGGAGCTGTTTTTT. Translating gives CASSQDRLGWRGGELFF. The chain combines TRBV14 with TRBJ2-2; D possibly corresponds to TRBD2 (6 bases). Trimming took 0 bases from V and 7 from J, leaving 18 bases between them. The CDR3 contains 17 residues. Germline lookup yields CDR1 SGHDN and CDR2 FVKESK.

This clonotype has a handful of counts. CDR3 sequence: CASSRFIPGTGEIFIYEQYF. The CDR3 bases are TGCGCCAGCAGCCGCTTTATACCGGGGACAGGGGAGATATTCATCTACGAGCAGTACTTC. The chain uses TRBV5-1 and TRBJ2-7, with 10 bases lining up with TRBD1. V was pared by 4 bases and J by 3 bases, with 22 bases of the junction left unmatched. This CDR3 is 20 amino acids long. Germline loops: CDR1 SGHRS, CDR2 YFSETQ.

The rearrangement uses TRBV7-8 and TRBJ2-7; D is perhaps TRBD1 or TRBD2 (5 bases each). Germline V gene sequence: CDR1 SGHVS, CDR2 FQNEAQ. This CDR3 region has 16 residues. V was shortened by 5 bases and J by 0 bases, with 17 bases between the two germline ends. CDR3 DNA: TGTGCCAGCAGCCCCCTCGGGACCGCGGGCTCCTACGAGCAGTACTTC. Amino acids: CASSPLGTAGSYEQYF.

The table lists this clonotype with many counts. This sequence joins TRBV4-2 and TRBJ2-7; D is undetermined. Germline V gene lookup returns CDR1 LGHNA and CDR2 YNFKEQ. The germline V and J ends were trimmed by 4 bases and 1 base, with 20 bases remaining between them. CDR3 size: 17 residues. The CDR3 loop reads CASSRASVQELSYEQYF. For the CDR3, the DNA is TGTGCCAGCAGCCGAGCGAGTGTGCAGGAATTATCCTACGAGCAGTACTTC.

This clonotype occurred a few times. For the CDR3, the DNA is TGTGCCAGCAGTGAGGTCCCGCCGGGTGGAACGGACACTGAAGCTTTCTTT. It is translated as CASSEVPPGGTDTEAFF. The rearrangement links TRBV25-1 to TRBJ1-1, with no clear D. CDR1 and CDR2 from the germline V gene are MGHDK and SYGVNS. V lost 3 bases, J lost 3 bases, and 20 bases lay in between. The CDR3 is 17 residues long.

The V gene is TRBV20-1, the J gene TRBJ1-1; 9 bases are a match to TRBD1. Trimming took 5 bases from V and 6 from J; bases not matched to a gene: 7. The CDR3 runs to 13 residues. Germline V gives CDR1 DFQATT, CDR2 SNEGSKA (reference sequence). The CDR3 nucleotides read TGCAGTGCTCCCGACAGGGGGATGGCTGAAGCTTTCTTT. It is translated as CSAPDRGMAEAFF.

In its sample, this clonotype was seen a few times. J is TRBJ2-5 and V is TRBV18; D is unresolved. Trimming took off 2 bases at V and 5 bases at J, with 12 bases between the two ends. Germline V gene lookup returns CDR1 KGHSH and CDR2 LQKENI. This CDR3 is built from 14 residues. CDR3 bases: TGTGCCAGCTCACCAGGCGGCGCAATGGAGACCCAGTACTTC. Translation: CASSPGGAMETQYF.

The chain links TRBV25-1 to TRBJ2-7; D uncertain. V dropped 10 bases and J dropped 5 bases, with 15 bases sitting between them. This CDR3 comprises 12 residues. Germline V gene sequence: CDR1 MGHDK, CDR2 SYGVNS. In DNA form, the CDR3 reads TGTGCCACCTCCCTGGGATTCAACGAGCAGTACTTC. Protein sequence: CATSLGFNEQYF.

The chain employs TRBV10-3 and TRBJ1-2, with D possibly TRBD1 on 5 matching bases. The germline V gene encodes CDR1 ENHRY and CDR2 SYGVKD. With 4 bases removed from V and 7 bases from J, the gap between germline ends came to 10 bases. CDR3 length: 12 residues. In nucleotides, the CDR3 is TGTGCCATCAGTGCCCGGGACCGTGGCTACACCTTC. Protein product: CAISARDRGYTF.

This clonotype was detected a few times. The junction departs from the called germline gene at one end, perhaps through a read error. The V call is TRBV7-7, the J call TRBJ1-1; possible D gene TRBD1, 5 bases. This CDR3 spans 13 amino acids. CDR1 is SSHAT, CDR2 FNYEAQ, per germline (reference sequence). The CDR3 region is CASSLARGAQAFF. The CDR3 DNA is TGTGCTAGCAGCTTAGCTAGGGGCGCCCAAGCTTTCTTT.

This clonotype was recorded at least ten times. The chain has TRBV20-1 and TRBJ2-1; 10 nucleotides agree with TRBD2. The V and J ends lost 5 bases and 6 bases, in that order; junction bases with no gene match: 7. Germline V gene lookup returns CDR1 DFQATT and CDR2 SNEGSKA (reference sequence). This CDR3 is built from 14 residues. The CDR3 DNA sequence: TGCAGTGCTCCCAGGGGACTAGCGTCCAATGAGCAGTTCTTC. Protein sequence: CSAPRGLASNEQFF.

In this sample, this clonotype turned up a few times. The V call is TRBV20-1, the J call TRBJ1-1; no clear D gene. Trimming took 0 bases from V and 6 from J, leaving 14 bases between them. Germline V gene lookup returns CDR1 DFQATT and CDR2 SNEGSKA (reference sequence). The CDR3 sequence is 14 residues long. The chain's CDR3 is CSARDHSLTAEAFF. The CDR3 DNA reads TGCAGTGCTAGAGATCATTCCCTAACCGCTGAAGCTTTCTTT.

This clonotype was recorded many times. The chain combines TRBV20-1 with TRBJ2-3; 13 bases are shared with TRBD2. The CDR3 totals 14 residues. Germline loops: CDR1 DFQATT, CDR2 SNEGSKA (reference sequence). V was pared by 2 bases and J by 5 bases, with 1 base of the junction left unmatched. The CDR3 DNA reads TGCAGTGCTAGAACTAGCGGGAGGGAAGATACGCAGTATTTT. This translates into CSARTSGREDTQYF.

This sequence joins TRBV6-1 and TRBJ2-7; TRBD1 matches at 7 bases. Germline V CDR1 and CDR2: MNHNS, SASEGT. V shed 6 bases and J 3 bases; nucleotides not matched to a gene: 11. This CDR3 spans 15 amino acids. CDR3 sequence: CASRRDRVLNYEQYF. CDR3 DNA sequence: TGTGCCAGCAGACGCGACAGGGTTCTAAACTACGAGCAGTACTTC.

This chain joins TRBV5-5 and TRBJ2-5; D unresolved. Germline CDR1 and CDR2: SGHKS and YYEKEE (reference sequence). V was cut by 2 bases and J by 1 base, with 9 bases left in between. The CDR3 totals 14 residues. Here the CDR3 DNA reads TGTGCCAGCAGCTTTATTATGATCCAAGAGACCCAGTACTTC. Translating it yields CASSFIMIQETQYF.